This T cell receptor beta chain was sequenced during a study of blood T cell repertoires in COVID-19. Study at large: PBMCs, B-cell-depleted T cells, or T cells were the source of the cDNA or gDNA that made up the material.

In the original analysis: Amplified reference gene primers provided the basis for estimating nucleated cell counts. Only in-frame clones appear in the TCRdb table, and some are missing; sequencing was by immunoSEQ multiplex PCR. The V and J calls and the clone size are those of that table, but D and trimming were determined from the DNA. The sample has 180,000 or so clones, around 82% seen once; the top ten hold about 9.1%. Germline V gene sequence: CDR1 MNHEY, CDR2 SVGEGT. Germline trimming cut 4 bases from V and 3 bases from J; bases unmatched to any gene: 7. CDR3 size: 15 residues. The chain is built from TRBV6-2 or TRBV6-3 and TRBJ1-2; 8 bases map to TRBD1. Specimen: peripheral blood. The sequence was obtained from a woman at least 80 years old with acute or convalescent COVID-19. CDR3 bases: TGTGCCAGCAGTTCCCCTGGGACAGGATACTATGGCTACACCTTC. Residues: CASSSPGTGYYGYTF.